Reported below is one T cell receptor beta chain. This CDR3 region has 14 residues. Germline values: CDR1 SEHNR, CDR2 FQNEAQ (reference sequence). V lost 1 base, J lost 2 bases, and 9 bases lay in between. PCR primers comprised 60 Vbeta and 13 Jbeta primers. The table came from immunoSEQ multiplex PCR; TCRdb's copy has only in-frame clones and leaves some out. The sample's table shows about 31,000 clones. The sample comes from a study of cytomegalovirus exposure and HLA in healthy donors. Sequences were obtained from PBMCs. The rearrangement links TRBV7-9 to TRBJ2-7; D is perhaps TRBD1 (5 bases). The sequence came from a female donor in good health and CMV-seronegative. The CDR3 loop is CASSLGGLTYEQYF. The CDR3 nucleotides read TGTGCCAGCAGCTTAGGGGGCTTGACCTACGAGCAGTACTTC.